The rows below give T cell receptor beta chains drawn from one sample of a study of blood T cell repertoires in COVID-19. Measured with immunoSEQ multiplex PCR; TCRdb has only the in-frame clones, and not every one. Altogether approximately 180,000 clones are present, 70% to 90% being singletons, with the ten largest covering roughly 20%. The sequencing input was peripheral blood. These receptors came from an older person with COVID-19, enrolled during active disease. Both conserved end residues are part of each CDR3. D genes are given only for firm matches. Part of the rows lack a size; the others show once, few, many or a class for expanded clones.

CASSHAGAGGHNEQFF,TGTGCCAGCAGCCACGCCGGAGCGGGGGGCCACAATGAGCAGTTCTTC,TRBD2,TRBV3-1/TRBV3-2,TRBJ2-1,-
CASSLSRPNQPQHF,TGTGCCAGCAGTTTGAGCAGGCCCAATCAGCCCCAGCATTTT,-,TRBV28,TRBJ1-5,-
CSVERDMNTEAFF,TGCAGCGTTGAACGGGATATGAACACTGAAGCTTTCTTT,-,TRBV29-1,TRBJ1-1,few
CASSESEYSPSHF,TGTGCCAGCAGTGAATCCGAGTATTCACCGAGCCACTTT,-,TRBV6-1,TRBJ1-6,-
CSASLPGGETQYF,TGCAGTGCTAGTCTCCCCGGGGGGGAGACCCAGTACTTC,TRBD2,TRBV20-1,TRBJ2-5,-
CASSLGTGIAKNIQYF,TGTGCCAGCTCACTAGGGACAGGGATAGCCAAAAACATTCAGTACTTC,TRBD1,TRBV18,TRBJ2-4,once
CASSPLPGTPSSIDEQYF,TGTGCCAGCTCACCACTTCCAGGGACACCAAGTTCTATCGACGAGCAGTACTTC,-,TRBV18,TRBJ2-7,few
CASSPGGSYEQYF,TGTGCCAGCAGCCCAGGAGGGTCCTACGAGCAGTACTTC,-,TRBV7-8,TRBJ2-7,once
CASSLIPSGGGEQFF,TGTGCCAGCAGCTTAATCCCCAGCGGGGGGGGTGAGCAGTTCTTC,TRBD2,TRBV7-3,TRBJ2-1,-
CATSRDLAEGSVKTQYF,TGTGCCACCAGCAGAGATCTTGCGGAAGGATCCGTAAAGACCCAGTACTTC,-,TRBV15,TRBJ2-5,-
CASRLAEYQPQHF,TGTGCCAGCAGGCTAGCAGAATATCAGCCCCAGCATTTT,-,TRBV12-3/TRBV12-4,TRBJ1-5,-
CASSLSGQGFGYTF,TGTGCCAGCAGCTTGAGTGGACAGGGGTTTGGCTACACCTTC,TRBD1,TRBV5-4,TRBJ1-2,-
CASSYGLAGGAETQYF,TGTGCCAGCAGTTACGGACTAGCGGGGGGCGCGGAGACCCAGTACTTC,TRBD2,TRBV6-2/TRBV6-3,TRBJ2-5,-
CASSITGGGGQETQYF,TGTGCCAGTAGTATCACTGGCGGGGGGGGCCAAGAGACCCAGTACTTC,TRBD2,TRBV19,TRBJ2-5,-
CASSKTTSYNEQFF,TGTGCCAGCAGTAAGACCACTAGCTACAATGAGCAGTTCTTC,-,TRBV7-2,TRBJ2-1,-
CASSLGESGAPARYQETQYF,TGCGCCAGCAGCTTGGGAGAGTCCGGAGCCCCGGCAAGGTACCAAGAGACCCAGTACTTC,-,TRBV5-1,TRBJ2-5,-
CATSGTGPGGNEQFF,TGTGCCACCAGCGGGACAGGGCCCGGGGGCAATGAGCAGTTCTTC,TRBD1,TRBV24-1,TRBJ2-1,-
CASSFPAWSGSYEQYF,TGTGCCAGCAGTTTCCCAGCCTGGAGCGGGAGTTACGAGCAGTACTTC,TRBD2,TRBV28,TRBJ2-7,-
CASSLDFAGEQFF,TGTGCCAGCAGCTTAGATTTTGCGGGTGAGCAGTTCTTC,-,TRBV11-3,TRBJ2-1,-
CASSFRLTGDYGYTF,TGTGCCAGCAGTTTCCGGCTGACAGGGGACTATGGCTACACCTTC,TRBD1,TRBV28,TRBJ1-2,-
CASSSPSGDTQYF,TGTGCCAGCAGCTCCCCGAGCGGAGATACGCAGTATTTT,-,TRBV7-3,TRBJ2-3,once
CASSSGLAGKDTQYF,TGTGCCAGCAGCTCGGGACTAGCGGGCAAAGATACGCAGTATTTT,TRBD2,TRBV5-4,TRBJ2-3,-
CASSPIGGEQYF,TGTGCCAGCAGCCCCATAGGCGGCGAGCAGTACTTC,-,TRBV5-6,TRBJ2-7,-
CASRDRGNTGELFF,TGTGCCAGTAGGGACAGGGGTAACACCGGGGAGCTGTTTTTT,TRBD1,TRBV19,TRBJ2-2,once
CATSVTGSYYEQYF,TGTGCCACCAGTGTAACCGGGTCATACTACGAGCAGTACTTC,-,TRBV24-1,TRBJ2-7,-
CASSLTGASGNQPQHF,TGTGCCAGCAGTTTGACAGGGGCTAGTGGCAATCAGCCCCAGCATTTT,TRBD1,TRBV27,TRBJ1-5,-
CASSRPGDSALQETQYF,TGTGCCAGTAGTAGGCCCGGGGATAGCGCCCTACAAGAGACCCAGTACTTC,-,TRBV19,TRBJ2-5,-
CASSIITDTQYF,TGTGCCAGCAGTATTATCACAGATACGCAGTATTTT,-,TRBV12-3/TRBV12-4,TRBJ2-3,-
CASSFYVGGGRTDTQYF,TGTGCCAGCAGCTTCTATGTGGGAGGGGGGCGCACAGATACGCAGTATTTT,-,TRBV5-6,TRBJ2-3,-
CASSVGTTNNEQFF,TGTGCCAGCAGTGTCGGGACTACTAACAATGAGCAGTTCTTC,TRBD2,TRBV27,TRBJ2-1,-
CATSDLWGQEGGEKLFF,TGTGCCACCAGTGATTTGTGGGGACAGGAGGGTGGTGAAAAACTGTTTTTT,TRBD1,TRBV24-1,TRBJ1-4,-
CAGRAKGAGGPQTSTDTQYF,TGTGCCGGCCGGGCCAAGGGCGCGGGGGGGCCGCAAACATCCACAGATACGCAGTATTTT,TRBD2,TRBV3-1/TRBV3-2,TRBJ2-3,-
CASSQGQGRTEAFF,TGCGCCAGCAGCCAAGGGCAGGGTCGGACTGAAGCTTTCTTT,-,TRBV4-3,TRBJ1-1,-
CAWRGAENYGYTF,TGTGCCTGGCGGGGGGCGGAAAACTATGGCTACACCTTC,-,TRBV30,TRBJ1-2,-
CASANPDIRGLYGYTF,TGTGCCAGCGCGAACCCGGACATCCGGGGACTGTATGGCTACACCTTC,-,TRBV5-4,TRBJ1-2,-
CASSPTLAGGYHTQYF,TGTGCCAGCAGCCCGACCTTAGCGGGGGGATACCATACGCAGTATTTT,-,TRBV21-1,TRBJ2-3,-